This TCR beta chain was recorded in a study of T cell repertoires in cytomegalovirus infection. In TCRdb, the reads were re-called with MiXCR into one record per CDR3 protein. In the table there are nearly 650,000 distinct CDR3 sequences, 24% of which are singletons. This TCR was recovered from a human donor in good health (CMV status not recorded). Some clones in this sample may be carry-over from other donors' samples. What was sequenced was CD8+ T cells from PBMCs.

The CDR3 DNA reads TGCAGTGCTCCATCCGCCTATACCGGGGAGCTGTTTTTT. Its translation is CSAPSAYTGELFF. V usage is TRBV20-1 and J usage is TRBJ2-2; the D is unclear. Germline CDR1 and CDR2: DFQATT and SNEGSKA (reference sequence). The CDR3 sequence is 13 residues long. Between the trimmed V and J ends, which lost 5 bases and 5 bases, there was a span of 12 bases.